This TCR beta chain is from a study of T cells in women clearing cervical HPV infection (dated by TCRdb to the late 2010s). For the study in its entirety: Cases were roughly 23 women with histologically confirmed HPV16-related CIN3 or worse, including a couple of invasive cancers. Controls were around 25 women whose single incident HPV16 infection cleared within 12 months without precancer or cancer developing. Blood from cases was drawn at the visit where the lesion was first identified, while blood from controls was drawn once the infection was no longer detected. Among cases, blood sampling came a median of approximately 150 days after lesion detection, with an interquartile range of 90 to 200 days. Since only a few of the women had HLA typing available, the possibility that HLA type was acting as a confounder could not be ruled out. The exploratory proof-of-principle case-control study was nested within the Guanacaste HPV Natural History Study in Costa Rica and compared TCR repertoires across cervical HPV16 outcomes. Cases were matched to controls by age within five years and by the year the sample was collected. Median age was roughly 35 years in cases versus 38 in controls, and baseline characteristics did not differ significantly. In the parent cohort, fewer than 13,000 women aged 18 or older were enrolled in Guanacaste, Costa Rica, during about 1992 to 1994 and were followed for seven years. Quality controls consisted of five blinded duplicates per group, for a total of some 60 samples made up of approximately 50 participants and some 10 replicates.

Of note for this clone: Its cognate antigen has yet to be identified. The read gets to within 3 residues of the CDR3 end, and the germline J gene fills in the rest.

Beyond this particular receptor, the publication reports: Random forest classifiers that combined richness and V gene abundances separated cases from controls with an estimated AUC of 0.83. TRBV6-7 relative abundance was lower in cases than in controls (around 0.11% versus 0.16%; Bonferroni P = 0.0008). Whether associations preceded infection or resulted from infection could not be shown with the cross-sectional design, and effector/memory subsets and HPV-specific T cells were not isolated. Because T-cell numbers per sample were unknown, differences in richness could reflect varying T-cell content rather than repertoire biology. Significantly higher TCR repertoire richness was observed in CIN3+ cases than in controls across sequencing depths, whereas no difference in evenness was found.

TCR beta CDR3 regions were amplified by multiplex PCR using the immunoSEQ assay from an average of around 1,200 ng genomic DNA per sample. Primer bias was corrected in the assay by using a complete synthetic TCR repertoire to establish an amplification baseline. Amplicons were sequenced on the Illumina platform. On the authors' methods: Sequences were error-corrected by clustering with frequency ratios and a modified nearest-neighbor algorithm, then analyzed in the immunoSEQ Analyzer with IMGT gene definitions. At each rarefaction depth, TCR richness and evenness were averaged across 20 rarefaction repeats, and samples with fewer sequences than that depth were excluded. Wilcoxon rank sum tests with FDR correction were used to compare relative abundances of V, D and J genes between the groups. For the blinded duplicates, the intraclass correlation was roughly 96% for TCR richness and averaged approximately 76% across some 66 gene segments. The immuneACCESS repertoire file appears here via TCRdb, limited to in-frame rearrangements. These files lack a portion of the clones; in checked studies, under half of the deficit traces to unresolved V genes, and the cause of the others is not known. V and J calls and clone size follow that table, whereas D and trimming were derived from the DNA. This sample's table carries 36,000 or so clones. The ten largest clones capture about 1.5% of the sample.

Every participant had a single incident cervical HPV16 infection, and prevalent HPV16 infections were excluded. Cervical HPV DNA was detected with MY09/MY11 PCR, and genotyping was done with dot-blot hybridization. Around 16 mL of heparinized blood were centrifuged, and the buffy coat was aliquoted, frozen at -30°C, then stored at -80°C. QIAGEN kits were used to extract genomic DNA from the buffy coat specimens. According to the germline V gene, CDR1 reads KGHSH and CDR2 reads LQKENI. The CDR3 runs 13 residues from the cysteine to the phenylalanine. The DNA shown is the part of the CDR3 that was read: 30 bases, in frame from base 1.

The chain links TRBV18 with TRBJ1-1; TRBD1 is a weak D gene call, 5 bases matching. The source material was blood buffy coat. The TCR was taken from a woman between 18 and 70 years old with a cervical HPV16 infection that either progressed to CIN3+ or cleared (not recorded which). Partial CDR3 DNA: TGTGCCAGCTCACTGGACCTTGTAGAGGGG. Its product reads: CASSLDLVEG. The CDR3 in its entirety is CASSLDLVEGAFF. With the rest looked up from the reference TRBV18 and TRBJ1-1 genes rather than sequenced, the full variable domain is NAGVMQNPRHLVRRRGQEARLRCSPMKGHSHVYWYRQLPEEGLKFMVYLQKENIIDESGMPKERFSAEFPKEGPSILRIQQVVRGDSAAYFCASSLDLVEGAFFGQGTRLTVV.